Below are 19 T cell receptor beta chains sequenced from a single sample in a study of OX40 agonist ivuxolimab in advanced cancers. This table comes from immunoSEQ multiplex PCR, and its TCRdb copy is limited to in-frame clones, with some not included. Counted here are some 20,000 clones, around 80% occurring once; the ten biggest clones make up over 12%. The sequencing here drew on CD4+ or CD8+ T cells sorted from blood, taken in a trial of the OX40 agonist ivuxolimab. The receptor set was obtained from an adult with an advanced solid tumor such as melanoma, head and neck, liver or kidney cancer.

This clone appeared a few times. This CDR3 is CASSFRVGDYHYEQYF. The CDR3 coding sequence is TGTGCCAGCAGTTTCCGCGTGGGGGACTACCACTACGAGCAGTACTTC. The chain has TRBV27 and TRBJ2-7; 7 bases are shared with TRBD2. The CDR3 length is 16 residues. In germline, CDR1 is MNHEY, CDR2 SMNVEV (reference sequence). V lost 3 bases and J lost 3; bases outside the gene matches: 11.

This chain's CDR3 is CASSTDGTGLGQPQHF. CDR3 in DNA: TGTGCCAGTAGTACCGATGGGACAGGGTTAGGTCAGCCCCAGCATTTT. The rearrangement joins TRBV19 to TRBJ1-5; 9 bases align to TRBD1. V was pared by 4 bases and J by 6 bases, with 10 bases of the junction left unmatched. Germline assignment: CDR1 LNHDA and CDR2 SQIVND (reference sequence). CDR3 size: 16 residues.

This chain joins TRBV7-9 and TRBJ2-1; D is undetermined. The germline gives CDR1 SEHNR, CDR2 FQNEAQ (reference sequence). CDR3 length: 11 amino acids. V lost 6 bases, J lost 9 bases, and 9 bases lay in between. The CDR3 region has the DNA TGTGCCAGCAGTAGTAGCACTGAGCAGTTCTTC. Residues: CASSSSTEQFF.

J is TRBJ2-2 and V is TRBV7-3; D is perhaps TRBD1 or TRBD2 (6 bases each). V dropped 5 bases and J dropped 7 bases, with 29 bases sitting between them. Per germline, CDR1 SGHTA and CDR2 FQGTGA. The CDR3 consists of 19 residues. The CDR3 loop is CASSLLGGGPGGIYGELFF. CDR3 bases: TGTGCCAGCAGCCTCTTAGGAGGGGGACCTGGCGGGATATACGGGGAGCTGTTTTTT. Filled out from reference TRBV7-3 and TRBJ2-2, the complete variable domain reads GAGVSQTPSNKVTEKGKYVELRCDPISGHTALYWYRQSLGQGPEFLIYFQGTGAADDSGLPNDRFFAVRPEGSVSTLKIQRTERGDSAVYLCASSLLGGGPGGIYGELFFGEGSRLTVL.

The V gene is TRBV23-1, the J gene TRBJ2-2; 7 positions agree with TRBD2. TRBV23-1 is noted as an ORF with a role that remains uncertain. CDR3 length: 13 amino acids. V lost 3 bases and J lost 6; bases outside the gene matches: 1. CDR3 sequence: CASSQAGAGELFF. The CDR3 bases are TGCGCCAGCAGTCAGGCGGGGGCCGGGGAGCTGTTTTTT.

The chain uses TRBV28 and TRBJ2-4; 10 bases agree with TRBD1. This CDR3 spans 13 amino acids. Trimming at V came to 6 bases and at J to 7 bases, leaving 3 bases not matched to a gene. In germline, CDR1 is MDHEN, CDR2 SYDVKM. The CDR3 sequence: CASSRQGANIQYF. CDR3 nucleotide sequence: TGTGCCAGCAGCAGACAGGGGGCTAACATTCAGTACTTC.

The V call is TRBV6-6, the J call TRBJ2-7; the match to TRBD1 covers 8 bases. Germline V gene sequence: CDR1 MNHNY, CDR2 SVGAGI (reference sequence). The CDR3 spans 15 residues. V shed 0 bases and J 3 bases; nucleotides not matched to a gene: 4. The CDR3 is CASSYSIGQGYEQYF. For the CDR3, the DNA is TGTGCCAGCAGTTACTCGATCGGACAGGGCTACGAGCAGTACTTC.

The chain links TRBV7-3 to TRBJ2-2; D unresolved. V was shortened by 0 bases and J by 2 bases, with 7 bases between the two germline ends. The CDR3 sequence is 15 residues long. CDR1 is SGHTA, CDR2 FQGTGA, per germline. DNA of the CDR3: TGTGCCAGCAGCTTAACGTTTACCAACACCGGGGAGCTGTTTTTT. Its translation: CASSLTFTNTGELFF.

The chain couples TRBV30 to TRBJ2-3; TRBD2 aligns across 11 bases. In germline, CDR1 is GTSNPN, CDR2 SVGIG (reference sequence). The junction had 5 bases not matched to a gene; V was cut back by 1 base and J by 2 bases. The CDR3 runs to 16 residues. CDR3: CAWSGSSGRVTDTQYF. The CDR3, as DNA: TGTGCCTGGAGTGGCAGTAGCGGGAGGGTCACAGATACGCAGTATTTT. Drawing the rest from reference TRBV30 and TRBJ2-3, the complete variable domain is SQTIHQWPATLVQPVGSPLSLECTVEGTSNPNLYWYRQAAGRGLQLLFYSVGIGQISSEVPQNLSASRPQDRQFILSSKKLLLSDSGFYLCAWSGSSGRVTDTQYFGPGTRLTVL.

V and J are TRBV5-1 and TRBJ2-7; D gene uncertain. With 0 bases removed from V and 6 bases from J, the gap between germline ends came to 19 bases. Germline V gives CDR1 SGHRS, CDR2 YFSETQ. CDR3 size: 16 residues. The CDR3 spells CASSLDVGKGIGEQYF. In nucleotides, the CDR3 is TGCGCCAGCAGCTTGGATGTCGGTAAAGGCATCGGCGAGCAGTACTTC.

V and J are TRBV28 and TRBJ1-1, with 9 positions matching TRBD1. The junction had 5 bases not matched to a gene; V was cut back by 4 bases and J by 5 bases. The CDR3 covers 14 residues. Per the germline V gene, CDR1 is MDHEN and CDR2 is SYDVKM. CDR3 nucleotide sequence: TGTGCCAGCAGTTCCGGACAGGGGAGGACTGAAGCTTTCTTT. Residues: CASSSGQGRTEAFF.

The rearrangement uses TRBV9 and TRBJ1-1, with 9 positions matching TRBD1. After removal of 4 bases from V and 4 bases from J, the junction contained 2 bases not matched to a gene. The CDR3 extends over 13 amino acids. Germline CDR1 reads SGDLS; CDR2 reads YYNGEE. The CDR3 here is CASSLGQGTEAFF. The CDR3 region has the DNA TGTGCCAGCAGCCTGGGACAGGGCACTGAAGCTTTCTTT.

This clone was counted only a few times. For the CDR3, the DNA is TGTGCCAGCAGACCGACTACGGGCGGTGGGAAACTGTTTTTT. Translation: CASRPTTGGGKLFF. The V and J genes are TRBV7-9 and TRBJ1-4; D not certain. Deletions cut 6 bases from V and 11 bases from J, with 19 bases between. CDR3 length equals 14 residues. Germline V gene sequence: CDR1 SEHNR, CDR2 FQNEAQ (reference sequence).

In this sample, this clone turned up a few times. This chain links TRBV28 with TRBJ1-5, with TRBD1 matching 9 bases. This CDR3 region has 15 residues. Germline loops: CDR1 MDHEN, CDR2 SYDVKM. Trimming at V came to 6 bases and at J to 7 bases, leaving 10 bases not matched to a gene. In nucleotides, the CDR3 is TGTGCCAGCAGCTCGGACAGGGGAGGAAGGCAGCCCCAGCATTTT. It yields the protein CASSSDRGGRQPQHF.

The rearrangement links TRBV5-5 to TRBJ1-3; possible D gene TRBD1, 6 bases. Germline values: CDR1 SGHKS, CDR2 YYEKEE (reference sequence). Trimming cost V 4 bases and J 3 bases, with 17 bases left between them. CDR3 length equals 16 residues. The CDR3 sequence is CASSIGGTGGGNTIYF. The CDR3 nucleotides are TGTGCCAGCAGCATAGGGGGTACAGGAGGTGGAAACACCATATATTTT.

The chain employs TRBV9 and TRBJ2-6, with D possibly being TRBD1 (6 bases). The length of the CDR3 is 16 residues. Germline CDR1 reads SGDLS; CDR2 reads YYNGEE. V lost 0 bases and J lost 0, with 7 bases in between. The CDR3 protein is CASSVGDTSGANVLTF. The CDR3 nucleotides read TGTGCCAGCAGCGTAGGGGACACCTCTGGGGCCAACGTCCTGACTTTC.

The rearrangement joins TRBV7-2 to TRBJ1-2; possible D gene TRBD1, 6 bases. Germline V gene sequence: CDR1 SGHTA, CDR2 FQGNSA. The CDR3 extends over 16 amino acids. Trimming removed 3 bases from V and 5 bases from J, with 19 bases in between. This CDR3 reads CASSFAASGGEYGYTF. The CDR3 DNA is TGTGCCAGCAGCTTCGCCGCCAGCGGGGGCGAATATGGCTACACCTTC.

The sample holds a few counts of this clone. The V call is TRBV19, the J call TRBJ2-6; 10 nucleotides match TRBD1. CDR1 and CDR2 from the germline V gene are LNHDA and SQIVND (reference sequence). Trimming at V came to 7 bases and at J to 0 bases, leaving 3 bases not matched to a gene. This CDR3 is built from 16 residues. CDR3 in DNA: TGTGCCAGTATGAGGGACAGGGGCTCTGGGGCCAACGTCCTGACTTTC. Translation: CASMRDRGSGANVLTF.

This clone was observed a handful of times. Compared with germline, one end of the junction differs, possibly owing to a read error. J is TRBJ1-4 and V is TRBV7-9; tentative D call: TRBD1 (5 bases). This CDR3 has 16 residues. Germline assignment: CDR1 SEHNR and CDR2 FQNEAQ (reference sequence). CDR3 sequence (DNA): TGCGCCAGCAGCCAAGATCTTCCGGGGGTTTTTGAAAAACTGTTTTTT. Its translation: CASSQDLPGVFEKLFF.